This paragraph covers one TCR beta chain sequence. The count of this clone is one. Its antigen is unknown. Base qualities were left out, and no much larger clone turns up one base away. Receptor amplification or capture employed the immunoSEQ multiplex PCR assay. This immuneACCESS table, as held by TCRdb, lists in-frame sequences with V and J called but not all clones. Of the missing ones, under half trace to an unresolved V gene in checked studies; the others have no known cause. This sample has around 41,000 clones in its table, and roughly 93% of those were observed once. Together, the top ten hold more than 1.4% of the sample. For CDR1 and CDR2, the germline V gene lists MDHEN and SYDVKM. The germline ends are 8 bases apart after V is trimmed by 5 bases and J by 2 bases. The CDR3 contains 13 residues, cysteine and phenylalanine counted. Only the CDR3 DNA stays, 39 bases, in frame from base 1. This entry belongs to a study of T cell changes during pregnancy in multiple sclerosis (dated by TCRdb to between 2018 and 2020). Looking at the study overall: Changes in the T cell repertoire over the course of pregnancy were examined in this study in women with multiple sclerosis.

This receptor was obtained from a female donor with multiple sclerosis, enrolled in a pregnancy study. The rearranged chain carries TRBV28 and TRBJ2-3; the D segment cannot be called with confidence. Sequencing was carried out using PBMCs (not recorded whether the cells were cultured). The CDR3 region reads CASSPPATDTQYF. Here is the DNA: TGTGCCAGCAGTCCACCGGCCACAGATACGCAGTATTTT.